A selection of T cell receptor beta chains follows, all from one sample in a study of blood T cell repertoires in COVID-19. The protocol was immunoSEQ multiplex PCR, while the TCRdb copy is restricted to in-frame clones and leaves out a portion. The sample includes around 40,000 clones, approximately 85% of them seen just once. Sequencing was carried out using peripheral blood. The receptors come from a human donor in a cohort sampled during active COVID-19. Each CDR3 is given with its conserved first and last residue. The D gene is left open where the match is weak. Not every row has a clone size; where given, it reads once, few, many or a size class.

abundance: few; len: 18; j_gene: TRBJ1-6; v_gene: TRBV9; d_gene: TRBD1; CDR3aa: CASSGGTGQSSYNSPLHF; CDR3nt: TGTGCCAGCAGCGGAGGGACAGGGCAAAGCTCCTATAATTCACCCCTCCACTTT
abundance: -; len: 13; j_gene: TRBJ1-1; v_gene: TRBV2; d_gene: TRBD1; CDR3aa: CASSRTGYTEAFF; CDR3nt: TGTGCCAGCAGTCGGACAGGGTACACTGAAGCTTTCTTT
abundance: -; len: 13; j_gene: TRBJ1-2; v_gene: TRBV5-6; d_gene: -; CDR3aa: CASSLVEVYGYTF; CDR3nt: TGTGCCAGCAGCTTGGTGGAGGTCTATGGCTACACCTTC
abundance: -; len: 13; j_gene: TRBJ2-5; v_gene: TRBV6-5; d_gene: -; CDR3aa: CASSSAGQETQYF; CDR3nt: TGTGCCAGCAGTTCTGCCGGGCAAGAGACCCAGTACTTC
abundance: -; len: 14; j_gene: TRBJ2-1; v_gene: TRBV7-2; d_gene: TRBD2; CDR3aa: CASSPPGGYNEQFF; CDR3nt: TGTGCCAGCAGTCCCCCGGGGGGTTACAATGAGCAGTTCTTC
abundance: -; len: 15; j_gene: TRBJ1-5; v_gene: TRBV19; d_gene: TRBD1; CDR3aa: CASSIGTGDNQPQHF; CDR3nt: TGTGCCAGTAGTATAGGGACAGGGGACAATCAGCCCCAGCATTTT
abundance: -; len: 16; j_gene: TRBJ1-1; v_gene: TRBV6-5; d_gene: TRBD1; CDR3aa: CASSYSRTGVNTEAFF; CDR3nt: TGTGCCAGCAGTTACTCGAGGACAGGGGTGAACACTGAAGCTTTCTTT
abundance: -; len: 17; j_gene: TRBJ1-5; v_gene: TRBV5-1; d_gene: TRBD1; CDR3aa: CASSLLQGQSSNQPQHF; CDR3nt: TGCGCCAGCAGCCTACTACAGGGGCAGAGTAGCAATCAGCCCCAGCATTTT
abundance: -; len: 15; j_gene: TRBJ2-3; v_gene: TRBV5-5; d_gene: TRBD1; CDR3aa: CASSWGTGFTDTQYF; CDR3nt: TGTGCCAGCAGCTGGGGGACAGGGTTCACAGATACGCAGTATTTT
abundance: -; len: 14; j_gene: TRBJ2-7; v_gene: TRBV20-1; d_gene: TRBD2; CDR3aa: CSASTTSGSYEQYF; CDR3nt: TGCAGTGCTAGTACGACTAGCGGGAGCTACGAGCAGTACTTC
abundance: -; len: 14; j_gene: TRBJ2-2; v_gene: TRBV30; d_gene: TRBD1; CDR3aa: CAWAGTGEGGELFF; CDR3nt: TGTGCCTGGGCCGGGACAGGGGAGGGCGGGGAGCTGTTTTTT
abundance: -; len: 14; j_gene: TRBJ2-1; v_gene: TRBV28; d_gene: -; CDR3aa: CASSFWQKYNEQFF; CDR3nt: TGTGCCAGCAGTTTTTGGCAGAAATACAATGAGCAGTTCTTC
abundance: -; len: 14; j_gene: TRBJ2-7; v_gene: TRBV6-1; d_gene: TRBD2; CDR3aa: CASSEARRGGEQYF; CDR3nt: TGTGCCAGCAGTGAAGCTCGGCGCGGGGGCGAGCAGTACTTC
abundance: -; len: 14; j_gene: TRBJ1-1; v_gene: TRBV18; d_gene: TRBD1; CDR3aa: CASSPGQENTEAFF; CDR3nt: TGTGCCAGCTCACCAGGACAGGAGAACACTGAAGCTTTCTTT
abundance: -; len: 14; j_gene: TRBJ2-2; v_gene: TRBV2; d_gene: -; CDR3aa: CASKADSNTGELFF; CDR3nt: TGTGCCAGCAAGGCGGATTCGAACACCGGGGAGCTGTTTTTT
abundance: -; len: 14; j_gene: TRBJ2-1; v_gene: TRBV7-9; d_gene: -; CDR3aa: CASSLPPQYNEQFF; CDR3nt: TGTGCCAGCAGCTTACCCCCCCAGTACAATGAGCAGTTCTTC
abundance: -; len: 16; j_gene: TRBJ1-3; v_gene: TRBV3-1/TRBV3-2; d_gene: TRBD1; CDR3aa: CASSHEKRTGLVTIYF; CDR3nt: TGTGCCAGCAGCCACGAAAAAAGGACAGGTTTGGTCACCATATATTTT
abundance: -; len: 15; j_gene: TRBJ2-5; v_gene: TRBV21-1; d_gene: -; CDR3aa: CASSGRLVPTETQYF; CDR3nt: TGTGCCAGCAGCGGTCGACTAGTCCCAACAGAGACCCAGTACTTC
abundance: -; len: 14; j_gene: TRBJ2-7; v_gene: TRBV19; d_gene: TRBD1; CDR3aa: CASNSRDRGYEQYF; CDR3nt: TGTGCCAGTAATTCCCGGGACAGGGGTTACGAGCAGTACTTC
abundance: -; len: 15; j_gene: TRBJ2-3; v_gene: TRBV7-2; d_gene: -; CDR3aa: CASSLSAGYADTQYF; CDR3nt: TGTGCCAGCAGCTTAAGTGCGGGGTACGCAGATACGCAGTATTTT
abundance: -; len: 11; j_gene: TRBJ2-7; v_gene: TRBV29-1; d_gene: -; CDR3aa: CSVARSDEQYF; CDR3nt: TGCAGCGTTGCCAGAAGCGACGAGCAGTACTTC
abundance: -; len: 14; j_gene: TRBJ2-3; v_gene: TRBV23-1; d_gene: -; CDR3aa: CASTPGSCTDTQYF; CDR3nt: TGCGCCAGCACCCCGGGGAGTTGCACAGATACGCAGTATTTT
abundance: -; len: 13; j_gene: TRBJ1-2; v_gene: TRBV10-3; d_gene: -; CDR3aa: CAISEESFHGYTF; CDR3nt: TGTGCCATCAGTGAGGAGAGCTTTCATGGCTACACCTTC
abundance: -; len: 15; j_gene: TRBJ1-3; v_gene: TRBV7-9; d_gene: TRBD1; CDR3aa: CASSLGARGEDTIYF; CDR3nt: TGTGCCAGCAGCTTAGGGGCCAGGGGGGAAGACACCATATATTTT
abundance: -; len: 15; j_gene: TRBJ2-7; v_gene: TRBV11-2; d_gene: TRBD1; CDR3aa: CASSLAGTGVYEQYF; CDR3nt: TGTGCCAGCAGCTTAGCGGGGACAGGGGTCTACGAGCAGTACTTC
abundance: -; len: 13; j_gene: TRBJ1-1; v_gene: TRBV11-2; d_gene: TRBD1; CDR3aa: CASSSQGESEAFF; CDR3nt: TGTGCCAGCAGCTCACAGGGGGAGTCTGAAGCTTTCTTT
abundance: once; len: 16; j_gene: TRBJ2-3; v_gene: TRBV11-3; d_gene: TRBD1; CDR3aa: CASSRGQGYGTDTQYF; CDR3nt: TGTGCCAGCAGCCGAGGACAGGGTTACGGCACAGATACGCAGTATTTT
abundance: few; len: 14; j_gene: TRBJ2-5; v_gene: TRBV5-1; d_gene: TRBD2; CDR3aa: CASSFSGGGETQYF; CDR3nt: TGCGCCAGCAGCTTTAGCGGGGGCGGAGAGACCCAGTACTTC
abundance: -; len: 14; j_gene: TRBJ1-3; v_gene: TRBV19; d_gene: -; CDR3aa: CASNENYSGNTIYF; CDR3nt: TGTGCCAGTAACGAGAATTACTCTGGAAACACCATATATTTT
abundance: -; len: 17; j_gene: TRBJ2-2; v_gene: TRBV3-1/TRBV3-2; d_gene: TRBD1; CDR3aa: CASSLGDRGENTGELFF; CDR3nt: TGTGCCAGCAGCCTAGGGGACAGGGGGGAAAACACCGGGGAGCTGTTTTTT
abundance: -; len: 15; j_gene: TRBJ2-1; v_gene: TRBV6-2/TRBV6-3; d_gene: TRBD1; CDR3aa: CASSYSGTAYNEQFF; CDR3nt: TGTGCCAGCAGTTATTCGGGGACAGCCTACAATGAGCAGTTCTTC
abundance: -; len: 10; j_gene: TRBJ2-7; v_gene: TRBV20-1; d_gene: -; CDR3aa: CSAPGNEQYF; CDR3nt: TGCAGTGCTCCAGGGAACGAGCAGTACTTC
abundance: -; len: 14; j_gene: TRBJ2-5; v_gene: TRBV5-1; d_gene: -; CDR3aa: CASSIGQLPETQYF; CDR3nt: TGCGCCAGCAGCATAGGACAGCTCCCAGAGACCCAGTACTTC
abundance: -; len: 14; j_gene: TRBJ2-1; v_gene: TRBV5-5; d_gene: -; CDR3aa: CASSSGASYNEQFF; CDR3nt: TGTGCCAGCAGCTCAGGGGCCTCCTACAATGAGCAGTTCTTC
abundance: -; len: 16; j_gene: TRBJ1-1; v_gene: TRBV3-1/TRBV3-2; d_gene: -; CDR3aa: CASSQDLTGGAVEAFF; CDR3nt: TGTGCCAGCAGCCAAGATCTTACGGGGGGCGCGGTTGAAGCTTTCTTT
abundance: -; len: 14; j_gene: TRBJ2-3; v_gene: TRBV5-1; d_gene: TRBD2; CDR3aa: CASSLRAGADTQYF; CDR3nt: TGCGCCAGCAGCTTACGAGCGGGAGCGGATACGCAGTATTTT
abundance: -; len: 15; j_gene: TRBJ2-2; v_gene: TRBV29-1; d_gene: TRBD2; CDR3aa: CSASGGSSRTGELFF; CDR3nt: TGCAGCGCCTCGGGGGGTTCGTCTAGAACCGGGGAGCTGTTTTTT
abundance: -; len: 15; j_gene: TRBJ2-7; v_gene: TRBV5-1; d_gene: -; CDR3aa: CASSLGVTGSYEQYF; CDR3nt: TGCGCCAGCAGCTTGGGAGTGACAGGCTCCTACGAGCAGTACTTC
abundance: once; len: 13; j_gene: TRBJ2-5; v_gene: TRBV5-1; d_gene: -; CDR3aa: CASSRQERETQYF; CDR3nt: TGCGCCAGCAGCCGACAGGAGAGAGAGACCCAGTACTTC
abundance: -; len: 15; j_gene: TRBJ1-5; v_gene: TRBV6-1; d_gene: -; CDR3aa: CASSEPITPHQPQHF; CDR3nt: TGTGCCAGCAGTGAACCAATTACACCGCATCAGCCCCAGCATTTT
abundance: -; len: 17; j_gene: TRBJ1-3; v_gene: TRBV18; d_gene: -; CDR3aa: CASSRDSTGSSGNTIYF; CDR3nt: TGTGCCAGCTCACGAGATTCTACGGGGAGCTCTGGAAACACCATATATTTT
abundance: -; len: 13; j_gene: TRBJ1-1; v_gene: TRBV2; d_gene: TRBD1; CDR3aa: CATGQGVNTEAFF; CDR3nt: TGTGCCACCGGACAGGGTGTGAACACTGAAGCTTTCTTT
abundance: -; len: 15; j_gene: TRBJ1-1; v_gene: TRBV7-9; d_gene: -; CDR3aa: CASSARVSYGTEAFF; CDR3nt: TGTGCCAGCAGCGCCCGGGTCAGTTACGGCACTGAAGCTTTCTTT
abundance: -; len: 15; j_gene: TRBJ1-4; v_gene: TRBV19; d_gene: TRBD1; CDR3aa: CASSTTDRGGEKLFF; CDR3nt: TGTGCCAGTAGTACTACCGACAGGGGCGGCGAAAAACTGTTTTTT
abundance: -; len: 14; j_gene: TRBJ1-1; v_gene: TRBV19; d_gene: TRBD1; CDR3aa: CASRLTLDRLEAFF; CDR3nt: TGTGCCAGTAGACTTACCTTGGACAGGCTTGAAGCTTTCTTT
abundance: -; len: 14; j_gene: TRBJ1-1; v_gene: TRBV5-1; d_gene: TRBD1; CDR3aa: CASSGGQGVTEAFF; CDR3nt: TGCGCCAGCAGCGGTGGACAGGGAGTCACTGAAGCTTTCTTT
abundance: -; len: 18; j_gene: TRBJ2-3; v_gene: TRBV3-1/TRBV3-2; d_gene: TRBD2; CDR3aa: CASSFEVLAGGSTDTQYF; CDR3nt: TGTGCCAGCAGCTTCGAAGTACTAGCGGGGGGGTCCACAGATACGCAGTATTTT
abundance: -; len: 17; j_gene: TRBJ2-2; v_gene: TRBV9; d_gene: TRBD1; CDR3aa: CASSVEPGQGSTGELFF; CDR3nt: TGTGCCAGCAGCGTAGAGCCGGGACAGGGATCCACCGGGGAGCTGTTTTTT
abundance: -; len: 15; j_gene: TRBJ1-3; v_gene: TRBV3-1/TRBV3-2; d_gene: -; CDR3aa: CASSQGFGSGNTIYF; CDR3nt: TGTGCCAGCAGCCAAGGATTCGGGTCTGGAAACACCATATATTTT
abundance: -; len: 16; j_gene: TRBJ2-1; v_gene: TRBV12-5; d_gene: TRBD2; CDR3aa: CASGLVRGSGGEEQFF; CDR3nt: TGTGCTAGTGGTTTGGTACGAGGTAGCGGGGGAGAAGAGCAGTTCTTC
abundance: -; len: 16; j_gene: TRBJ2-5; v_gene: TRBV7-7; d_gene: TRBD1; CDR3aa: CASSLGGTGGQETQYF; CDR3nt: TGTGCTAGCAGCTTAGGGGGGACAGGGGGACAAGAGACCCAGTACTTC
abundance: -; len: 16; j_gene: TRBJ1-6; v_gene: TRBV2; d_gene: -; CDR3aa: CASSASGTRGNSPLHF; CDR3nt: TGTGCCAGCAGTGCGAGCGGGACAAGAGGAAATTCACCCCTCCACTTT
abundance: few; len: 13; j_gene: TRBJ1-2; v_gene: TRBV12-3/TRBV12-4; d_gene: TRBD1; CDR3aa: CASSSDRGLGYTF; CDR3nt: TGTGCCAGCAGTTCCGACAGGGGGCTTGGCTACACCTTC
abundance: -; len: 15; j_gene: TRBJ1-5; v_gene: TRBV19; d_gene: TRBD1; CDR3aa: CASSNAGGINQPQHF; CDR3nt: TGTGCCAGTAGTAATGCAGGGGGCATAAATCAGCCCCAGCATTTT
abundance: -; len: 13; j_gene: TRBJ1-1; v_gene: TRBV29-1; d_gene: -; CDR3aa: CSVEVGGDAEAFF; CDR3nt: TGCAGCGTTGAAGTCGGGGGGGACGCTGAAGCTTTCTTT
abundance: -; len: 15; j_gene: TRBJ2-3; v_gene: TRBV2; d_gene: TRBD1; CDR3aa: CARGGPGGRTDTQYF; CDR3nt: TGTGCCAGAGGGGGACCAGGGGGCCGCACAGATACGCAGTATTTT
abundance: -; len: 15; j_gene: TRBJ2-2; v_gene: TRBV27; d_gene: TRBD1; CDR3aa: CASSFGTGPTGELFF; CDR3nt: TGTGCCAGCAGTTTTGGGACAGGGCCCACCGGGGAGCTGTTTTTT
abundance: -; len: 14; j_gene: TRBJ1-1; v_gene: TRBV6-5; d_gene: -; CDR3aa: CASIRRGLNTEAFF; CDR3nt: TGTGCCAGCATCCGTAGGGGTCTGAACACTGAAGCTTTCTTT
abundance: -; len: 17; j_gene: TRBJ2-4; v_gene: TRBV18; d_gene: -; CDR3aa: CASSPPGQILAKNIQYF; CDR3nt: TGTGCCAGCTCACCACCCGGACAGATACTAGCCAAAAACATTCAGTACTTC